This passage covers 29 T cell receptor beta chains from one sample sequenced in a study of identifying expanded T cells in peripheral blood (dated by TCRdb to 2018 to 2020). The library was obtained by the immunoSEQ multiplex PCR assay. Not all clones reach the TCRdb copy of this immuneACCESS table, which keeps in-frame sequences only. Checked studies attribute under half of the gap to unresolved V genes and leave the rest unexplained. The table for this sample lists tens of thousands of clones; over 75% of them were counted only once. The biggest ten clones account for roughly a sixth of the sample. Source material: blood. These receptors were taken from a person aged 18 to 75 in good health.

V and J are TRBV19 and TRBJ1-5; a possible D gene is TRBD1 (5 bases). CDR3 length equals 16 residues. CDR1 is LNHDA, CDR2 SQIVND, per germline (reference sequence). V lost 4 bases and J 0 bases, leaving 13 bases between the germline ends. The CDR3: CASSKGPDYSNQPQHF. The CDR3 DNA follows: TGTGCCAGTAGTAAGGGGCCGGACTATAGCAATCAGCCCCAGCATTTT.

The chain combines TRBV6-1 with TRBJ1-1; D is possibly TRBD1 (6 bases). The germline CDR1 and CDR2 sequences are MNHNS and SASEGT. The CDR3 contains 15 residues. Trimming removed 8 bases from V and 0 bases from J, with 16 bases in between. CDR3 loop: CASEGRTDLNTEAFF. CDR3 nucleotide sequence: TGTGCCAGCGAAGGGCGGACAGATCTGAACACTGAAGCTTTCTTT.

This rearrangement joins TRBV14 to TRBJ1-1; possibly TRBD1 for D (6 bases). CDR1 is SGHDN, CDR2 FVKESK, per germline. CDR3 length: 14 residues. V lost 4 bases and J lost 4, with 13 bases in between. The CDR3 is CASSPNQGSTEAFF. Here the CDR3 DNA reads TGTGCCAGCAGCCCTAATCAGGGGAGCACTGAAGCTTTCTTT.

This sequence joins TRBV5-1 and TRBJ1-2; maybe TRBD1 (5 bases). The CDR3 consists of 13 residues. CDR1 is SGHRS, CDR2 YFSETQ, per germline. V gave up 4 bases and J gave up 4 bases, with 11 bases separating them. CDR3 region: CASSPEGTYGYTF. The CDR3, as DNA: TGCGCCAGCAGCCCGGAGGGGACCTATGGCTACACCTTC.

The chain uses TRBV5-8 and TRBJ1-1; TRBD1 agrees at 8 bases. V gave up 4 bases and J gave up 0 bases; unmatched junction bases: 2. This CDR3 comprises 14 residues. Germline CDR1 is SGHTS and CDR2 is YDEGEE. CDR3 nucleotide sequence: TGTGCCAGCAGCCCGGGACAGGTGAACACTGAAGCTTTCTTT. Amino acids: CASSPGQVNTEAFF.

The V gene is TRBV18, the J gene TRBJ2-1; TRBD2 might be the D (5 bases). Germline CDR1 reads KGHSH; CDR2 reads LQKENI. The CDR3 loop spans 15 amino acids. With 2 bases removed from V and 4 bases from J, the gap between germline ends came to 12 bases. CDR3 sequence: CASSPSLREYNEQFF. The CDR3 DNA reads as TGTGCCAGCTCACCATCCCTCCGGGAATACAATGAGCAGTTCTTC. Based on the CDR3 plus reference TRBV18 and TRBJ2-1, the full variable domain is NAGVMQNPRHLVRRRGQEARLRCSPMKGHSHVYWYRQLPEEGLKFMVYLQKENIIDESGMPKERFSAEFPKEGPSILRIQQVVRGDSAAYFCASSPSLREYNEQFFGPGTRLTVL.

This CDR3 reads CASISGGYGELFF. The CDR3, as DNA: TGTGCCAGCATCTCAGGGGGCTATGGGGAGCTGTTTTTT. The rearrangement joins TRBV2 to TRBJ2-2; 8 bases line up with TRBD1. The germline gives CDR1 SNHLY, CDR2 FYNNEI. J gave up 8 bases and V 7 bases, and 6 bases lay outside the gene matches. This CDR3 spans 13 amino acids. The whole variable domain, filled in from reference TRBV2 and TRBJ2-2, reads EPEVTQTPSHQVTQMGQEVILRCVPISNHLYFYWYRQILGQKVEFLVSFYNNEISEKSEIFDDQFSVERPDGSNFTLKIRSTKLEDSAMYFCASISGGYGELFFGEGSRLTVL.

The chain is built from TRBV19 and TRBJ2-3, with unresolved D. Germline lookup yields CDR1 LNHDA and CDR2 SQIVND (reference sequence). Trimming pared 3 bases from V and 2 bases from J, leaving 12 bases between. This CDR3 contains 15 residues. The CDR3, as DNA: TGTGCCAGTAGTATCGTGGGTGTGCTCACAGATACGCAGTATTTT. Its protein product is CASSIVGVLTDTQYF.

The rearrangement uses TRBV7-2 and TRBJ1-1; D uncertain. CDR1 SGHTA and CDR2 FQGNSA come from the germline V gene. The CDR3 consists of 15 residues. The ends were cut back, 1 base at V and 5 bases at J, with 14 bases in the middle. The CDR3 protein is CASSLGVGLRTEAFF. In DNA form, the CDR3 reads TGTGCCAGCAGCTTAGGGGTGGGTCTTAGGACTGAAGCTTTCTTT.

In this sample, this clone turned up once. The chain is built from TRBV6-1 and TRBJ1-5; no clear D gene. Germline V gene sequence: CDR1 MNHNS, CDR2 SASEGT. Between the trimmed V and J ends, which lost 7 bases and 0 bases, there was a span of 10 bases. This CDR3 comprises 14 residues. In DNA, the CDR3 is TGTGCCAGCAAGGGCCCTAATAGCAATCAGCCCCAGCATTTT. As protein: CASKGPNSNQPQHF.

The chain has TRBV4-1 and TRBJ1-6; 8 bases are a match to TRBD1. Germline V gene sequence: CDR1 MGHRA, CDR2 YSYEKL. Trimming at V came to 1 base and at J to 10 bases, leaving 6 bases not matched to a gene. The length of the CDR3 is 15 residues. The CDR3 loop reads CASSQVDRELSPLHF. The DNA for the CDR3 is TGCGCCAGCAGCCAAGTGGACAGGGAGTTGTCACCCCTCCACTTT.

The genes are TRBV5-6 and TRBJ1-1; D not certain. CDR1 and CDR2 from the germline V gene are SGHDT and YYEEEE. The CDR3 is made up of 15 amino acids. Trimming shortened V by 3 bases and J by 2 bases, and 14 bases separated the two germline ends. This chain's CDR3 is CASSYLQRYNTEAFF. The CDR3 nucleotides are TGTGCCAGCAGCTACCTTCAGAGATACAACACTGAAGCTTTCTTT.

CDR3 sequence reads: CASSSLRQGANYGYTF. CDR3 nucleotide sequence: TGTGCCAGCAGTTCTCTCCGACAGGGAGCTAACTATGGCTACACCTTC. This chain connects TRBV6-5 to TRBJ1-2; the match to TRBD1 covers 7 bases. The CDR3 runs 16 residues. V lost 4 bases, J lost 0 bases, and 8 bases stayed unmatched. Germline V lookup: CDR1 MNHEY, CDR2 SVGAGI.

This chain connects TRBV7-7 to TRBJ2-3; 9 bases are shared with TRBD2. Germline values: CDR1 SSHAT, CDR2 FNYEAQ (reference sequence). The ends lost 3 bases at V and 6 bases at J; junction bases unmatched: 4. This CDR3 region has 14 residues. CDR3 DNA: TGTGCCAGCAGCTTGGGACTAGCAGGGGATACGCAGTATTTT. Its translation is CASSLGLAGDTQYF.

This clone came up a few times. This rearrangement joins TRBV4-1 to TRBJ1-3; D call uncertain. This CDR3 region has 16 residues. Germline values: CDR1 MGHRA, CDR2 YSYEKL. V gave up 4 bases and J gave up 10 bases, with 23 bases separating them. In DNA, the CDR3 is TGCGCCAGCAGCCTTACATGGAGCTCAGACCCTGAGACCATATATTTT. Translation gives CASSLTWSSDPETIYF.

This chain connects TRBV9 to TRBJ1-4; no definite D call. The CDR3 is 13 residues long. The germline V gene encodes CDR1 SGDLS and CDR2 YYNGEE. V lost 1 base and J lost 8, with 9 bases in between. CDR3: CASSVSPDEKLFF. Written as DNA, the CDR3 is TGTGCCAGCAGCGTATCCCCCGACGAAAAACTGTTTTTT.

J is TRBJ1-2 and V is TRBV6-5; D gene uncertain. Trimming removed 2 bases at V and 4 bases at J, with 14 bases between. The germline V gene encodes CDR1 MNHEY and CDR2 SVGAGI. There are 15 residues in the CDR3. The CDR3 loop is CASSYGEATTYGYTF. The CDR3 region has the DNA TGTGCCAGCAGTTACGGAGAAGCGACCACCTATGGCTACACCTTC.

This chain connects TRBV7-2 to TRBJ2-3, with D possibly matching TRBD2 (6 bases). CDR3 length: 12 amino acids. V lost 3 bases and J 5 bases, leaving 6 bases between the germline ends. Germline loops: CDR1 SGHTA, CDR2 FQGNSA. CDR3 loop: CASSLGLDTQYF. CDR3 nucleotide sequence: TGTGCCAGCAGCTTGGGACTAGATACGCAGTATTTT. The full variable domain, in which reference TRBV7-2 and TRBJ2-3 provide the parts outside the CDR3, is GAGVSQSPSNKVTEKGKDVELRCDPISGHTALYWYRQSLGQGLEFLIYFQGNSAPDKSGLPSDRFSAERTGGSVSTLTIQRTQQEDSAVYLCASSLGLDTQYFGPGTRLTVL.

The chain recombines TRBV2 with TRBJ1-2, with D possibly matching TRBD1 (6 bases). Germline CDR1 is SNHLY and CDR2 is FYNNEI. This CDR3 contains 13 residues. Trimming cost V 6 bases and J 5 bases, with 13 bases left between them. The CDR3 sequence: CASSRTDRYGYTF. The CDR3 nucleotides read TGTGCCAGCAGCAGGACAGACCGTTATGGCTACACCTTC.

The rearrangement joins TRBV5-5 to TRBJ2-5; D not resolved. V lost 0 bases, J lost 1 base, and 7 bases lay in between. The germline CDR1 and CDR2 sequences are SGHKS and YYEKEE (reference sequence). CDR3 length equals 14 residues. CDR3: CASSLAWGQETQYF. CDR3 nucleotide sequence: TGTGCCAGCAGCTTGGCATGGGGCCAAGAGACCCAGTACTTC.

The CDR3 reads CASSPTGKSSGELFF. The DNA for the CDR3 is TGTGCCAGCTCACCAACAGGGAAAAGTTCCGGGGAGCTGTTTTTT. The chain combines TRBV18 with TRBJ2-2, with D perhaps TRBD1 (6 bases). The CDR3 spans 15 residues. CDR1 and CDR2 (germline): KGHSH, LQKENI. V shed 2 bases and J shed 6 bases, with 13 bases lying between them.

This sequence joins TRBV19 and TRBJ1-2; 8 bases are shared with TRBD1. Germline trimming cut 7 bases from V and 1 base from J; bases unmatched to any gene: 5. Germline CDR1 is LNHDA and CDR2 is SQIVND (reference sequence). The CDR3 runs 14 residues. DNA of the CDR3: TGTGCCAGTACCCAGACAGGGGATAACTATGGCTACACCTTC. This codes for CASTQTGDNYGYTF.

This chain's CDR3 is CASSFDNRAAFF. CDR3 bases: TGTGCCAGCAGCTTTGACAACCGGGCAGCTTTCTTT. V and J are TRBV7-2 and TRBJ1-1; D is uncertain. With 3 bases removed from V and 10 bases from J, the gap between germline ends came to 12 bases. The CDR3 is made up of 12 amino acids. Looked up from germline, CDR1 is SGHTA and CDR2 is FQGNSA.

The chain couples TRBV9 to TRBJ1-1, with D possibly TRBD1 on 6 matching bases. Germline assignment: CDR1 SGDLS and CDR2 YYNGEE. The V and J ends lost 3 bases and 8 bases respectively, with 14 bases between them. CDR3 size: 13 residues. CDR3 nucleotides: TGTGCCAGCAGCGCGGGGGCCGGGACAGAAGCTTTCTTT. It is translated as CASSAGAGTEAFF.

This chain links TRBV7-9 with TRBJ2-3; D gene ambiguous. This CDR3 is built from 14 residues. Germline CDR1 SEHNR, CDR2 FQNEAQ (reference sequence). V gave up 3 bases and J gave up 6 bases, with 13 bases separating them. CDR3 sequence (DNA): TGTGCCAGCAGCTTTTTTGGCGAGCCTGATACGCAGTATTTT. This sequence encodes CASSFFGEPDTQYF.

Only a few counts were recorded for this clone. The chain couples TRBV7-9 to TRBJ2-5; unclear D gene. Germline loops: CDR1 SEHNR, CDR2 FQNEAQ (reference sequence). The V and J ends lost 0 bases and 5 bases respectively, with 4 bases between them. This CDR3 spans 12 amino acids. CDR3 in amino acids: CASSLARETQYF. The CDR3 DNA reads TGTGCCAGCAGCTTAGCGCGGGAGACCCAGTACTTC.

The chain carries TRBV4-2 and TRBJ2-7; D is unclear. The CDR3 runs to 17 residues. Germline assignment: CDR1 LGHNA and CDR2 YNFKEQ. Trimming took 0 bases from V and 2 from J, leaving 17 bases between them. CDR3: CASSQDPRTLQTYEQYF. CDR3 sequence (DNA): TGTGCCAGCAGCCAAGATCCGCGGACGCTGCAAACCTACGAGCAGTACTTC.

This clone is a singleton in its sample. This rearrangement joins TRBV5-1 to TRBJ1-2, with TRBD1 matching over 7 bases. The length of the CDR3 is 14 residues. Germline V lookup: CDR1 SGHRS, CDR2 YFSETQ. Trimming took 2 bases from V and 0 from J; bases not matched to a gene: 1. The CDR3 loop reads CASSFGTANYGYTF. The CDR3 DNA follows: TGCGCCAGCAGCTTCGGGACAGCTAACTATGGCTACACCTTC.

The rearrangement joins TRBV10-3 to TRBJ2-1, with D hard to call. The length of the CDR3 is 15 residues. Trimming pared 3 bases from V and 3 bases from J, leaving 12 bases between. The germline gives CDR1 ENHRY, CDR2 SYGVKD. The CDR3 loop reads CAISEVHTYYNEQFF. CDR3 DNA sequence: TGTGCCATCAGTGAAGTCCACACCTACTACAATGAGCAGTTCTTC.